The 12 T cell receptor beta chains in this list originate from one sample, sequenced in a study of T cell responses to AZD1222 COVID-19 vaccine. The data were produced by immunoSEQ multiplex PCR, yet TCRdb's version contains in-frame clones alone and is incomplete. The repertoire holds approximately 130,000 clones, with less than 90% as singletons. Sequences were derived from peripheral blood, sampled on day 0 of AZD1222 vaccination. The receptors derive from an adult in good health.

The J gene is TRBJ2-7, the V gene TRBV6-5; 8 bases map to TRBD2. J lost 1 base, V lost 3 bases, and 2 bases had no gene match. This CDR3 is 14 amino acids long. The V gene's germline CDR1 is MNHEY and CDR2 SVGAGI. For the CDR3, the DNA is TGTGCCAGCAGTTATAAGCGGGGGTCCTACGAGCAGTACTTC. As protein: CASSYKRGSYEQYF.

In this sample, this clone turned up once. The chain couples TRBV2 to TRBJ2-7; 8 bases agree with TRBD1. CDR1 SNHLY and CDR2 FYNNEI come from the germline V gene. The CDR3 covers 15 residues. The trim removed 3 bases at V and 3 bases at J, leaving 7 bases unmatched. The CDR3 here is CASSDPDRARYEQYF. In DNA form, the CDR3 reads TGTGCCAGCAGTGACCCGGACAGGGCACGCTACGAGCAGTACTTC.

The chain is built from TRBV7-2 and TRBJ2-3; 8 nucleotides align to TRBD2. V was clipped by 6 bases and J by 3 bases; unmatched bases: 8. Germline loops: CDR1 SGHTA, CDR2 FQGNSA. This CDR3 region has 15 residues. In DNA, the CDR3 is TGTGCCAGCAGTAACCGGGAGGGCAGGACAGATACGCAGTATTTT. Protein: CASSNREGRTDTQYF. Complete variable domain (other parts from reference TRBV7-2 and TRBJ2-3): GAGVSQSPSNKVTEKGKDVELRCDPISGHTALYWYRQSLGQGLEFLIYFQGNSAPDKSGLPSDRFSAERTGGSVSTLTIQRTQQEDSAVYLCASSNREGRTDTQYFGPGTRLTVL.

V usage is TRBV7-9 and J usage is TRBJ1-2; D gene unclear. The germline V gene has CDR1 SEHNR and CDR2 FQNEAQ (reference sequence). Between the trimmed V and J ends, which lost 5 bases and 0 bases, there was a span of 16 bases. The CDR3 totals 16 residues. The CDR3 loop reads CASSPQSELSNYGYTF. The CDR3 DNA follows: TGTGCCAGCAGCCCCCAGAGCGAGCTCTCTAACTATGGCTACACCTTC.

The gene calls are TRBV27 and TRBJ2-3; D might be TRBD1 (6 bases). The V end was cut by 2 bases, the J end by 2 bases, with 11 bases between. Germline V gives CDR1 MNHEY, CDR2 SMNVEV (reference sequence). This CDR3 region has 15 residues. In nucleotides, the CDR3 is TGTGCCAGCAGTTTAGAGGACAGAGACACAGATACGCAGTATTTT. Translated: CASSLEDRDTDTQYF.

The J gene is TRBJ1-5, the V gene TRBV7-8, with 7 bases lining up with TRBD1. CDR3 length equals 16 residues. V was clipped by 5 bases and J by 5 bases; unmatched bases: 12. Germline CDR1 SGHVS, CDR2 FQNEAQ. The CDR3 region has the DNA TGTGCCAGCAGCCTTCAAAGGGACAGCCCCCATCAGCCCCAGCATTTT. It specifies CASSLQRDSPHQPQHF.

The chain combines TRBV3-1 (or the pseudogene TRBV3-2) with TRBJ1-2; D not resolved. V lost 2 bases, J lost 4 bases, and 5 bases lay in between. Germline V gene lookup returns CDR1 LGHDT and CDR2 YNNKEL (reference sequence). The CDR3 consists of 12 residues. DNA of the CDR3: TGTGCCAGCAGCCAATCCCTCTATGGCTACACCTTC. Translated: CASSQSLYGYTF.

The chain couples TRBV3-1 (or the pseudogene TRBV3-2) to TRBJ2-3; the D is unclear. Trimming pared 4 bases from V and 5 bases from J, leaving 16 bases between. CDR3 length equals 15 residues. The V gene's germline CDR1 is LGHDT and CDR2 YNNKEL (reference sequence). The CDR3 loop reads CASSLTRLSGDTQYF. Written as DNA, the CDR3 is TGTGCCAGCAGCCTCACAAGATTATCCGGAGATACGCAGTATTTT.

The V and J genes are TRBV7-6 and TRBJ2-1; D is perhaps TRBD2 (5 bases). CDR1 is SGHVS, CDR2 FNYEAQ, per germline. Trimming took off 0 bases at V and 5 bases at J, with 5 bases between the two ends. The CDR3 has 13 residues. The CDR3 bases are TGTGCCAGCAGCTTAGCAGCGGACAATGAGCAGTTCTTC. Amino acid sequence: CASSLAADNEQFF.

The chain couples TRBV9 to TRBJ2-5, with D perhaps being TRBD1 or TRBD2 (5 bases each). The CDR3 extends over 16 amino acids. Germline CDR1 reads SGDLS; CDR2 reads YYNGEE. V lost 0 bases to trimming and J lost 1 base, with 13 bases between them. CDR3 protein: CASSVGGGDAQETQYF. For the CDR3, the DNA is TGTGCCAGCAGCGTAGGAGGTGGGGACGCCCAAGAGACCCAGTACTTC.

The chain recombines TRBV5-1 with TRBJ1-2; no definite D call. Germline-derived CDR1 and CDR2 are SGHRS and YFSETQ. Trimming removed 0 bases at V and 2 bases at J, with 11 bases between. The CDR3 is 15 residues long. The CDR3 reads CASSLDGDINYGYTF. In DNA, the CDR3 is TGCGCCAGCAGCTTGGACGGAGATATAAACTATGGCTACACCTTC.

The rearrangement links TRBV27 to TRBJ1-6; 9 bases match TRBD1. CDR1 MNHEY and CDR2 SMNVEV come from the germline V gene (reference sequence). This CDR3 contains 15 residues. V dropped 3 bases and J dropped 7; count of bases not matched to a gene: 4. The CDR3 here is CASSFIDRGNSPLHF. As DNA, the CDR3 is TGTGCCAGCAGTTTCATTGACAGGGGGAATTCACCCCTCCACTTT.